Below, 12 T cell receptor beta chains from the same sample are listed, as sequenced in a study of T-cell reconstitution after alpha-beta-depleted transplantation in children. Preparation of the TCRbeta library used unique molecular identifiers. TCRdb analysed the PCR reads with MiXCR anew, one entry per CDR3 protein. The table records 130,000 to 150,000 distinct CDR3 sequences, 7.5% to 9% of them present only once. The starting material was PBMCs, mostly from graft donor cells, obtained 180 days after TCRalphabeta/CD19-depleted stem cell transplant. Source of these receptors: a female patient aged 2-9 years who had a stem cell transplant for congenital amegakaryocytic thrombocytopenia, so the T cells may come from the graft donor.

Turning to this clonotype: This clone may be a read error of a much larger clone one base away. The V and J genes are TRBV10-3 and TRBJ2-5; D tentatively reads TRBD1 or TRBD2 (5 bases each). CDR1 is ENHRY and CDR2 is SYGVKD in the germline V gene. The CDR3 sequence is 13 residues long. The V end lost 4 bases, the J end lost 4 bases, and 10 bases lay between the germline ends. DNA for the CDR3: TGTGCCATCAGTGGAGGGGCCGCAGAGACCCAGTACTTC. This translates into CAISGGAAETQYF.

This clonotype appeared many times. The chain joins TRBV10-3 to TRBJ1-2; tentatively, D is TRBD1 (5 bases). Germline lookup yields CDR1 ENHRY and CDR2 SYGVKD. There are 14 residues in the CDR3. Trimming left V 0 bases short and J 4 bases short, with 9 bases between. CDR3 protein: CAISESWGTYGYTF. The CDR3 bases are TGTGCCATCAGTGAGTCTTGGGGCACCTATGGCTACACCTTC.

This clonotype was counted at least ten times. The chain employs TRBV15 and TRBJ1-2, with 7 bases identical to TRBD1. This CDR3 contains 14 residues. Germline trimming cut 4 bases from V and 1 base from J; bases unmatched to any gene: 3. Germline V gene data show CDR1 as LNHNV and CDR2 as YYDKDF (reference sequence). The CDR3 sequence: CATSKGQNNYGYTF. The DNA of the CDR3 is TGTGCCACCAGCAAGGGACAGAATAACTATGGCTACACCTTC.

This clonotype was picked up many times. The junction differs from germline at one of its ends, possibly a read error. The chain uses TRBV7-9 and TRBJ1-1, with D perhaps TRBD1 (6 bases). This CDR3 is built from 11 residues. Germline V gene data show CDR1 as SEHNR and CDR2 as FQNEAQ (reference sequence). The CDR3 loop is CASSWDTEAFF. The CDR3, as DNA: TGTGCCAGCAGCTGGGACACCGAAGCTTTCTTT.

The V call is TRBV5-6, the J call TRBJ2-2; TRBD1 matches at 11 bases. This CDR3 region has 16 residues. The germline V gene encodes CDR1 SGHDT and CDR2 YYEEEE. The V and J ends lost 5 bases and 4 bases, in that order; junction bases with no gene match: 7. DNA for the CDR3: TGTGCCAGCAGGACCGGGACAGGGGGGTTCACCGGGGAGCTGTTTTTT. It encodes CASRTGTGGFTGELFF.

This clonotype was seen ten or more times. The V call is TRBV4-3, the J call TRBJ1-2, with 10 bases matching TRBD1. V shed 4 bases and J 6 bases; nucleotides not matched to a gene: 5. The germline V gene encodes CDR1 LGHNA and CDR2 YSLEER. The CDR3 loop spans 14 amino acids. CDR3 loop: CASSPWGTGDGYTF. CDR3 nucleotide sequence: TGCGCCAGCAGCCCATGGGGGACAGGGGATGGCTACACCTTC.

This clonotype was found many times. The V and J genes are TRBV24-1 and TRBJ2-7, with 7 positions matching TRBD2. Trimming removed 6 bases from V and 3 bases from J; junction bases left unmatched: 4. The germline CDR1 and CDR2 sequences are KGHDR and SFDVKD. The CDR3 covers 13 residues. CDR3 sequence: CATSRASGYEQYF. CDR3 DNA sequence: TGTGCCACCAGTAGGGCTAGCGGCTACGAGCAGTACTTC.

The chain carries TRBV9 and TRBJ2-5; D not certain. The V gene's germline CDR1 is SGDLS and CDR2 YYNGEE. The CDR3 consists of 15 residues. The germline V and J ends were trimmed by 0 bases and 1 base, with 10 bases remaining between them. The CDR3 loop is CASSVATGRQETQYF. In nucleotides, the CDR3 is TGTGCCAGCAGCGTAGCTACTGGACGCCAAGAGACCCAGTACTTC.

This clonotype came up a few times. The chain joins TRBV29-1 to TRBJ1-1, with TRBD1 as a possible D gene (6 bases). The CDR3 is 13 residues long. V lost 4 bases and J lost 0, with 9 bases in between. Germline loops: CDR1 SQVTM, CDR2 ANQGSEA. The CDR3 nucleotides are TGCAGCGTTGTAGGACAGCTGAACACTGAAGCTTTCTTT. This sequence encodes CSVVGQLNTEAFF.

There are many counts of this clonotype. The chain recombines TRBV28 with TRBJ1-5, with D tentatively TRBD1 (5 bases). V lost 5 bases and J lost 0, with 8 bases in between. CDR1 and CDR2 (germline): MDHEN, SYDVKM. CDR3 length equals 14 residues. The CDR3 loop reads CASSGTGSNQPQHF. As DNA, the CDR3 is TGTGCCAGCAGTGGAACAGGTAGCAATCAGCCCCAGCATTTT.

This chain connects TRBV19 to TRBJ1-1, with TRBD1 identical over 7 bases. Germline V gives CDR1 LNHDA, CDR2 SQIVND (reference sequence). This CDR3 is built from 19 residues. V shed 5 bases and J 8 bases; nucleotides not matched to a gene: 26. The CDR3 region has the DNA TGTGCCAGTAGTCCCGTGAGTTCCGCCCATAAGACAGGGCGCTCCGAAGCTTTCTTT. It yields the protein CASSPVSSAHKTGRSEAFF.

This clonotype was seen ten or more times. This rearrangement joins TRBV16 to TRBJ2-6; D is tentatively TRBD1 or TRBD2 (6 bases each). Trimming took 4 bases from V and 0 from J, leaving 16 bases between them. The CDR3 length is 18 residues. CDR1 is KGHSY and CDR2 is FQNENV in the germline V gene. CDR3 sequence reads: CASSPPGGLTSGANVLTF. CDR3 DNA: TGTGCCAGCAGCCCCCCCGGGGGCCTAACCTCTGGGGCCAACGTCCTGACTTTC.